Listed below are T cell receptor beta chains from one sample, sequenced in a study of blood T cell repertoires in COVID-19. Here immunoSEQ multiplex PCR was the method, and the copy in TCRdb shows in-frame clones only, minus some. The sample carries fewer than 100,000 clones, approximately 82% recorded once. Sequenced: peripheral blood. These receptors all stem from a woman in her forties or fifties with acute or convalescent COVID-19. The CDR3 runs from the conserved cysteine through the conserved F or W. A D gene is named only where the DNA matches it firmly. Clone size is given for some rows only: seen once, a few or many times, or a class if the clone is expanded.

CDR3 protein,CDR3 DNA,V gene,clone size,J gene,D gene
CASSGRDTVPLRTDTQYF,TGTGCCAGCAGCGGAAGGGACACTGTGCCTCTTCGCACAGATACGCAGTATTTT,TRBV5-5,.,TRBJ2-3,.
CASSLLSGTGNQPQHF,TGTGCCAGCAGCTTACTTTCTGGGACAGGCAATCAGCCCCAGCATTTT,TRBV7-9,.,TRBJ1-5,TRBD1
CASSAGTYSNQPQHF,TGTGCCAGCAGCGCGGGAACATATAGCAATCAGCCCCAGCATTTT,TRBV27,.,TRBJ1-5,.
CATSRARLLPSPLHF,TGTGCCACCAGCAGAGCTAGGTTACTTCCTTCACCCCTCCACTTT,TRBV15,.,TRBJ1-6,.
CSAWDREKLFF,TGCAGTGCTTGGGACAGGGAAAAACTGTTTTTT,TRBV20-1,.,TRBJ1-4,TRBD1
CASPCSGGGDVRSYGYTF,TGTGCCAGCCCCTGTTCGGGGGGCGGAGATGTACGGAGCTATGGCTACACCTTC,TRBV6-4,.,TRBJ1-2,.
CASIFTPNTEAFF,TGTGCCAGCATCTTTACACCGAACACTGAAGCTTTCTTT,TRBV28,.,TRBJ1-1,.
CASSLWTGEDSPLHF,TGCGCCAGCAGCTTGTGGACAGGGGAGGATTCACCCCTCCACTTT,TRBV5-1,.,TRBJ1-6,TRBD1
CASSLGGDGMNTEAFF,TGTGCCAGCAGTTTAGGAGGGGACGGTATGAACACTGAAGCTTTCTTT,TRBV28,.,TRBJ1-1,.
CAWTIRGGAGPQHF,TGTGCCTGGACCATACGGGGCGGGGCCGGGCCCCAGCATTTT,TRBV30,.,TRBJ1-5,.
CASFKAGGPYNEQFF,TGTGCCAGCTTCAAAGCGGGAGGGCCCTACAATGAGCAGTTCTTC,TRBV28,.,TRBJ2-1,TRBD2
CASRTSRGDYGYTF,TGTGCCAGCAGAACTTCCAGGGGTGACTATGGCTACACCTTC,TRBV6-6,.,TRBJ1-2,.
CASSPRQISGYEQYF,TGTGCCAGCAGTCCCCGACAGATTTCAGGCTACGAGCAGTACTTC,TRBV27,.,TRBJ2-7,.
CASSSGWGSYNEQFF,TGTGCCAGCAGCTCGGGGTGGGGCTCCTACAATGAGCAGTTCTTC,TRBV5-5,.,TRBJ2-1,.
CASRYDSGSDEQFF,TGTGCAAGTCGCTATGATAGCGGGAGTGATGAGCAGTTCTTC,TRBV12-2,.,TRBJ2-1,.
CASRNLVGRQGSGNNEQFF,TGTGCCAGCAGGAATTTGGTAGGGAGACAAGGGAGCGGGAACAATGAGCAGTTCTTC,TRBV2,.,TRBJ2-1,TRBD2
CASSQDAGGPSNTDTQYF,TGCGCCAGCAGCCAAGATGCGGGAGGGCCCTCTAACACAGATACGCAGTATTTT,TRBV4-3,.,TRBJ2-3,TRBD2
CASSLLAGGSYNEQFF,TGTGCCAGCAGTTTACTAGCGGGAGGGTCTTACAATGAGCAGTTCTTC,TRBV7-8,.,TRBJ2-1,TRBD2
CASDSAQYF,TGTGCCAGCGACTCGGCGCAGTATTTT,TRBV19,.,TRBJ2-3,.
CASSKLGHPTNLF,TGTGCCAGCAGTAAGCTCGGACATCCCACTAACCTCTTC,TRBV27,.,TRBJ2-7,.
CASSFQGRSSYNSPLHF,TGTGCCAGCAGCTTTCAGGGCCGGAGCTCCTATAATTCACCCCTCCACTTT,TRBV7-2,.,TRBJ1-6,.
CASSYPRQGGGNEQFF,TGTGCCAGCAGTTATCCTCGACAGGGCGGGGGGAATGAGCAGTTCTTC,TRBV6-5,few,TRBJ2-1,.
CASSLSHSNQPQHF,TGTGCCAGCAGCCTGAGTCATAGCAATCAGCCCCAGCATTTT,TRBV11-2,.,TRBJ1-5,.
CASSIEAGGSPLHF,TGTGCCAGTAGTATAGAGGCAGGTGGATCACCCCTCCACTTT,TRBV19,.,TRBJ1-6,.
CASSSRTGGTEAFF,TGTGCCAGCAGCTCCCGGACAGGGGGGACTGAAGCTTTCTTT,TRBV3-1/TRBV3-2,.,TRBJ1-1,TRBD1
CASSTPPSGMIF,TGTGCCAGTAGTACCCCCCCTAGCGGGATGATCTTC,TRBV19,.,TRBJ2-1,TRBD2
CASSLGTSGGLSSYEQYF,TGTGCCAGCAGCTTAGGGACTAGCGGGGGGCTTAGCTCCTACGAGCAGTACTTC,TRBV7-6,.,TRBJ2-7,TRBD2
CASSLSDSSNTEAFF,TGTGCCAGCAGCTTGTCCGACAGCTCGAACACTGAAGCTTTCTTT,TRBV11-2,once,TRBJ1-1,.
CAIQGGGIASEQYF,TGTGCCATCCAGGGGGGCGGGATAGCCTCCGAGCAGTACTTC,TRBV10-3,.,TRBJ2-7,.
CAISATGTSGTNTGELFF,TGTGCCATCAGTGCAACCGGGACTAGCGGGACGAACACCGGGGAGCTGTTTTTT,TRBV10-3,once,TRBJ2-2,TRBD2
CASSSRQGSYSPLHF,TGTGCCAGCAGTTCCAGACAGGGCTCGTATTCACCCCTCCACTTT,TRBV6-2/TRBV6-3,.,TRBJ1-6,TRBD1
CASRTTVGTGELFF,TGTGCCAGCAGAACGACAGTAGGCACCGGGGAGCTGTTTTTT,TRBV2,.,TRBJ2-2,.
CASSPTPGDLRGYTF,TGTGCCAGCAGCCCAACCCCAGGGGATCTGAGGGGCTACACCTTC,TRBV5-4,.,TRBJ1-2,.
CASMAGVEGYTF,TGCGCCAGCATGGCAGGGGTGGAAGGCTACACCTTC,TRBV5-1,.,TRBJ1-2,.
CAWKRPGWVRNEQFF,TGTGCCTGGAAGAGGCCGGGGTGGGTCCGCAATGAGCAGTTCTTC,TRBV30,.,TRBJ2-1,.
CATSDLRASGKETQYF,TGTGCCACCAGTGATTTGCGGGCTAGCGGGAAAGAGACCCAGTACTTC,TRBV24-1,.,TRBJ2-5,TRBD2
CASSPVSSGRGTDTQYF,TGTGCCAGCAGCCCCGTTAGTAGCGGGAGGGGGACAGATACGCAGTATTTT,TRBV5-4,.,TRBJ2-3,TRBD2
CASSAYSGNTIYF,TGTGCCAGCAGTGCGTACTCTGGAAACACCATATATTTT,TRBV12-3/TRBV12-4,.,TRBJ1-3,.
CASSLFRGGYEQYF,TGTGCCAGCAGCCTTTTCAGGGGTGGGTACGAGCAGTACTTC,TRBV28,.,TRBJ2-7,.
CASSPASRLNTEAFF,TGTGCCAGCTCTCCTGCGAGCAGGCTGAACACTGAAGCTTTCTTT,TRBV18,few,TRBJ1-1,.
CATSRDLSGELFF,TGTGCCACCAGCAGAGACCTTAGCGGGGAGCTGTTTTTT,TRBV15,few,TRBJ2-2,.
CASSIRADTQYF,TGTGCCAGTAGTATACGGGCAGATACGCAGTATTTT,TRBV19,.,TRBJ2-3,.